This TCR beta chain was observed in a study of CD8 T cells in ankylosing spondylitis. The CDR3 spans 15 residues. The germline V gene has CDR1 MGHRA and CDR2 YSYEKL. Trimming left V 5 bases short and J 4 bases short, with 16 bases between. TCRdb used MiXCR to reprocess the 5' RACE reads, holding one entry per CDR3 protein. This table has a few hundred thousand distinct CDR3 sequences, under 20% appearing once. The sequence was obtained from a male donor with ankylosing spondylitis or in good health (not recorded which). Sequencing was done on a sample of blood, either unsorted or a sorted T cell fraction (not recorded which). V is TRBV4-1 and J is TRBJ2-3; D gene ambiguous. CDR3: CASSLGWIRADTQYF. CDR3 sequence (DNA): TGCGCCAGCAGCTTGGGCTGGATAAGGGCAGATACGCAGTATTTT.